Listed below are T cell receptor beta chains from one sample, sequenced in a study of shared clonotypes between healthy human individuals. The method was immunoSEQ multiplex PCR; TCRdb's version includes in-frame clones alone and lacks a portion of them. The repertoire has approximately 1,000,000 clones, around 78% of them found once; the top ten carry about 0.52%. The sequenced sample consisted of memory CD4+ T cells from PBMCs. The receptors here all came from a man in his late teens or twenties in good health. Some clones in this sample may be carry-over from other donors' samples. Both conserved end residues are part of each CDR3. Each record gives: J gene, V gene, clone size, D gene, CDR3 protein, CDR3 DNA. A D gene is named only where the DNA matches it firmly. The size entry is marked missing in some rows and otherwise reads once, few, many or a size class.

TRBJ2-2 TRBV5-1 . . CASSLRGAWQNTGELFF TGCGCCAGCAGCCTACGTGGGGCCTGGCAAAACACCGGGGAGCTGTTTTTT
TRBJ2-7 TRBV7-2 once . CASSRDETYEQYF TGTGCCAGCAGTCGGGACGAGACCTACGAGCAGTACTTC
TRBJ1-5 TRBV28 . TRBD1 CASSDNRGVGRRSNQPQHF TGTGCCAGCAGTGACAACAGGGGGGTCGGAAGGAGAAGCAATCAGCCCCAGCATTTT
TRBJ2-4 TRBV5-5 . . CASSFGQLDKNIQYF TGTGCCAGCAGCTTTGGGCAACTCGACAAAAACATTCAGTACTTC
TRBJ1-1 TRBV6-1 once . CASRLRYAEGEAFF TGTGCCAGCAGACTCCGATACGCCGAGGGTGAAGCTTTCTTT
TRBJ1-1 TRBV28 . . CASSSPQSIGTEAFF TGTGCCAGCAGTTCACCACAGAGTATCGGCACTGAAGCTTTCTTT
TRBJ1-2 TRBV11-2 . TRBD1 CASSSWTGGAYGYTF TGTGCCAGCAGCAGCTGGACAGGAGGCGCCTATGGCTACACCTTC
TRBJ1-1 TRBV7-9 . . CASSLSGYTEAFF TGTGCCAGCAGCTTATCAGGGTACACTGAAGCTTTCTTT
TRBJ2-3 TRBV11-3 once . CASSPGRRKRPDTQYF TGTGCCAGCAGCCCCGGTCGGCGTAAACGTCCAGATACGCAGTATTTT
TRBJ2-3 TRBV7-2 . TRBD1 CASSPPGQGSATQYF TGTGCCAGCAGCCCTCCGGGACAGGGGTCAGCTACGCAGTATTTT
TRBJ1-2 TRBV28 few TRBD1 CASSQGGANYGYTF TGTGCCAGCAGTCAAGGGGGCGCAAACTATGGCTACACCTTC
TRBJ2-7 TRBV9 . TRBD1 CASSVTSGQHTYEQYF TGTGCCAGCAGCGTAACCTCGGGACAGCACACCTACGAGCAGTACTTC
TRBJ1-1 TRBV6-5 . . CASSRIQLNTEAFF TGTGCCAGCAGCAGAATACAGTTGAACACTGAAGCTTTCTTT
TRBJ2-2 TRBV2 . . CASSYNTGELFF TGTGCCAGCAGTTATAACACCGGGGAGCTGTTTTTT
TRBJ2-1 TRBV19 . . CASSYPARVDNEQFF TGTGCCAGTAGCTACCCTGCGAGGGTCGACAATGAGCAGTTCTTC
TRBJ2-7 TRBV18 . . CASSLTRDHFYEQYF TGTGCCAGCTCACTTACTAGAGACCATTTCTACGAGCAGTACTTC
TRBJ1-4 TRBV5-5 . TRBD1 CASSLGGTGEKLFF TGTGCCAGCAGCTTGGGTGGGACAGGTGAAAAACTGTTTTTT
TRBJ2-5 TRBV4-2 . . CASSQVLASVQQTQYF TGTGCCAGCAGCCAAGTGTTGGCTAGCGTCCAACAGACCCAGTACTTC
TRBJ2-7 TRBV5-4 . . CASSLGGIRDEQYF TGTGCCAGCAGCTTGGGCGGGATCCGGGACGAGCAGTACTTC
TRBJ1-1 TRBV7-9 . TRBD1 CASSYYPGQGTKWGF TGTGCCAGCAGCTACTATCCGGGACAGGGCACGAAGTGGGGGTTT
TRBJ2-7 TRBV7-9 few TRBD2 CASSYQPWTSGIPYEQYF TGTGCCAGCAGCTATCAGCCTTGGACTAGCGGGATCCCCTACGAGCAGTACTTC
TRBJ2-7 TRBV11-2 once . CASSFVRSSYEQYF TGTGCCAGCAGCTTCGTAAGAAGCTCCTACGAGCAGTACTTC
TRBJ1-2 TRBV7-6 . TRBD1 CASSSYQGAAGYTF TGTGCCAGCAGCAGCTACCAGGGGGCGGCTGGCTACACCTTC
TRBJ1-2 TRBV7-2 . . CASSLGGPTEGDGYTF TGTGCCAGCAGCTTAGGAGGCCCGACAGAGGGGGATGGCTACACCTTC
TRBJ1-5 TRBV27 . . CASSRTDNQPQHF TGTGCCAGCTCCCGGACAGACAATCAGCCCCAGCATTTT
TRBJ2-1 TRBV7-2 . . CASRVRASYNEQFF TGTGCCAGCAGGGTGCGCGCCTCCTACAATGAGCAGTTCTTC
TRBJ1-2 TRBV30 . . CAWSPNYGYTF TGTGCCTGGAGCCCAAACTATGGCTACACCTTC
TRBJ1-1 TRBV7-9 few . CASSSMGQAFF TGTGCCAGCAGCTCAATGGGGCAAGCTTTCTTT
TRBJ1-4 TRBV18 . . CASSLRQPATNEKLFF TGTGCCAGCTCACTCCGACAGCCCGCAACTAATGAAAAACTGTTTTTT
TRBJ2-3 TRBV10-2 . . CASSDPRGTQYF TGCGCCAGCAGTGATCCGAGAGGTACGCAGTATTTT
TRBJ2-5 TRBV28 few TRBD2 CASSLGSSGKETQYF TGTGCCAGCAGCCTAGGGTCTAGCGGGAAAGAGACCCAGTACTTC
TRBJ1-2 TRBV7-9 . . CASSLGDSSLYGYTF TGTGCCAGCAGCTTAGGTGACTCCTCCCTCTATGGCTACACCTTC
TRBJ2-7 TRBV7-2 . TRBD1 CASSATTGNFNEQYF TGTGCCAGCAGCGCGACGACAGGGAATTTTAACGAGCAGTACTTC
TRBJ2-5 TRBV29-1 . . CSVCGAQETQYF TGCAGCGTTTGTGGGGCCCAAGAGACCCAGTACTTC
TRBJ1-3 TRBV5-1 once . CASSHGFSSNTIYF TGCGCCAGCAGCCACGGTTTCTCCAGCAACACCATATATTTT
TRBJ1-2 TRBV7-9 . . CASSFGQLYGYTF TGTGCCAGCAGTTTTGGACAACTCTATGGCTACACCTTC
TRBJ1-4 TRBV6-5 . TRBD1 CASSQQTGGNEKLFF TGTGCCAGCAGTCAACAGACAGGGGGTAATGAAAAACTGTTTTTT
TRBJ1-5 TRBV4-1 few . CASSQEGRGNQPQHF TGCGCCAGCAGCCAAGAAGGCAGAGGCAATCAGCCCCAGCATTTT
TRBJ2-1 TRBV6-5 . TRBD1 CASRGRDRGTDEQFF TGTGCCAGCAGGGGCCGGGACAGGGGGACCGATGAGCAGTTCTTC